This T cell receptor (beta chain) was sequenced for a study of somatic mutations in cytotoxic T cells in rheumatoid arthritis. This CDR3 is built from 16 residues. V shed 2 bases and J shed 5 bases, with 16 bases lying between them. Germline assignment: CDR1 KGHSH and CDR2 LQKENI. On this clone itself: Its antigen is still unknown.

Whole-study results and caveats: Antigen targets of the expanded CD8+ clones remained unidentified. Among rheumatoid arthritis patients and age-matched healthy controls, CD8+ T-cell clonality was not significantly different.

Positively selected by magnetic beads, CD4+ and CD8+ cells were purity-checked by flow cytometry. Profiling relied on immunoSEQ multiplex PCR, and the TCRdb table lists in-frame clones only, not all of them. The sample carries roughly 9,200 clones, 75% to 85% recorded once. The chain joins TRBV18 to TRBJ1-5; a weak D match, TRBD1 (6 bases). This TCR was recovered from an adult with rheumatoid arthritis. The sequencing input was CD8+ T cells sorted from blood. CDR3 loop: CASSPRRDIADQPQHF. Written as DNA, the CDR3 is TGTGCCAGCTCACCAAGAAGGGACATCGCAGATCAGCCCCAGCATTTT.